The present T cell receptor (beta chain) was sequenced within a study of identifying expanded T cells in peripheral blood. Generated by immunoSEQ multiplex PCR, the TCRdb table keeps only in-frame clones and is missing some. The sample includes 90,000 or so clones, 88% of them seen just once. The CDR3 is 16 residues long. The germline V gene has CDR1 LGHNA and CDR2 YSLEER. Trimming took 0 bases from V and 4 from J, leaving 15 bases between them. The sequence was obtained from a person aged 18-70 years in good health. Sequencing input: blood. The chain joins TRBV4-3 to TRBJ1-1; a possible D gene is TRBD1 (6 bases). CDR3 in DNA: TGCGCCAGCAGCCAAGATCGAGTAAGGGGGGGCACTGAAGCTTTCTTT. Its translation: CASSQDRVRGGTEAFF.